This T cell receptor (beta chain) was profiled in a study of cytomegalovirus exposure and HLA in healthy donors. General study results and limits: Most TCRs appeared rarely, but some public TCRs recurred in many donors. Reports credit the classifier with highly specific, highly sensitive diagnosis of cytomegalovirus status. One later analysis, an examination of the 90 to 150 validation repertoires, found that first-cohort TCR clusters tended to co-occur in them. Overall, around 160 TCR beta chains were annotated as cytomegalovirus-associated.

J was trimmed by 0 bases and V by 5 bases; bases with no gene match: 5. Germline values: CDR1 SGHNT, CDR2 YENEEA. The CDR3 runs to 15 residues. The protocol was immunoSEQ multiplex PCR, while the TCRdb copy is restricted to in-frame clones and leaves out a portion. Here the sample spans some 100,000 clones, around 89% being singletons. A word on this clone: The target antigen is unknown.

This sequence joins TRBV11-3 and TRBJ2-5; 8 nucleotides match TRBD2. Sequencing was performed on PBMCs. The sequence was collected from a man younger than 30 in good health and CMV-seronegative. This CDR3 is CASSVGRDNQETQYF. The DNA for the CDR3 is TGTGCCAGCAGCGTCGGGAGGGACAACCAAGAGACCCAGTACTTC.